The rows below give T cell receptor beta chains drawn from one sample of a study of blood T cell repertoires in COVID-19. Using immunoSEQ multiplex PCR, the repertoire was profiled, and TCRdb retains in-frame clones only, with some absent. The sample contains over 90,000 clones, 70% to 90% of which appear only once. Sequencing used peripheral blood. Receptor source: a human donor in a cohort sampled during active COVID-19. The CDR3 runs from the conserved cysteine through the conserved F or W. A D gene is named only where the DNA matches it firmly. Clone size is given for some rows only: seen once, a few or many times, or a class if the clone is expanded.

clone_size cdr3_length d_call j_call v_call cdr3_nt cdr3_aa
. 16 . TRBJ2-5 TRBV7-9 TGTGCCAGCAGCTTACCCTCGGACAGTCCGAAAGAGACCCAGTACTTC CASSLPSDSPKETQYF
. 16 . TRBJ2-3 TRBV14 TGTGCCAGCAGCAAAATTGACAGGCAGTTCACAGATACGCAGTATTTT CASSKIDRQFTDTQYF
once 15 TRBD1 TRBJ2-7 TRBV6-5 TGTGCCAGCAGTTCCCTGGACAGGGCTCGACACGAGCAGTACTTC CASSSLDRARHEQYF
. 16 . TRBJ1-5 TRBV7-2 TGTGCCAGCAGCCCGAGGCCGGGGTATAGCAATCAGCCCCAGCATTTT CASSPRPGYSNQPQHF
. 11 TRBD2 TRBJ2-5 TRBV5-1 TGCGCCAGCAGCGACGGGAGGTTCCAGTACTTC CASSDGRFQYF
. 12 . TRBJ2-7 TRBV30 TGTGCCTGGAGTGTACGAAGAGGTGTGCTGTACTTC CAWSVRRGVLYF
. 13 TRBD1 TRBJ1-5 TRBV19 TGTGCCAGTGCAGACAGGGTATTTCAGCCCCAGCATTTT CASADRVFQPQHF
. 14 TRBD2 TRBJ2-5 TRBV29-1 TGCAGCGTTGAACGGGGGGGTCATCAAGAGACCCAGTACTTC CSVERGGHQETQYF
. 17 . TRBJ2-7 TRBV6-1 TGTGCCAGCAGTGAAATTCTCAGGGGTGGGCGACGTCACAAGCAGTACTTC CASSEILRGGRRHKQYF
. 18 TRBD2 TRBJ2-3 TRBV5-4 TGTGCCAGCAGCTCCAAGCTGACTAGCGGGTCTAGCACAGATACGCAGTATTTT CASSSKLTSGSSTDTQYF
. 16 TRBD2 TRBJ2-7 TRBV4-1 TGCGCCAGCAGCCAGGGAGGACTAGCGGCGTGGGGCGAGCAGTACTTC CASSQGGLAAWGEQYF
. 16 TRBD1 TRBJ2-3 TRBV5-1 TGCGCCAGCAGCAAGGGACAGGGAGGGAGCACAGATACGCAGTATTTT CASSKGQGGSTDTQYF
. 11 . TRBJ2-7 TRBV20-1 TGCAGTGCTAGACCCGTATACGAGCAGTACTTC CSARPVYEQYF
. 11 TRBD2 TRBJ2-7 TRBV20-1 TGCAGTGCTGGGGGGGACTACGAGCAGTACTTC CSAGGDYEQYF
. 15 . TRBJ2-3 TRBV3-1/TRBV3-2 TGTGCCAGCAGTCCTACCGGGACTAGCACAGATACGCAGTATTTT CASSPTGTSTDTQYF
. 14 . TRBJ1-1 TRBV13 TGTGCCAGCAGCTTCTCGGGGGGGGGCACTGAAGCTTTCTTT CASSFSGGGTEAFF
. 14 . TRBJ1-1 TRBV28 TGTGCCAGCAGTTTTCGTCTCTCGAACACTGAAGCTTTCTTT CASSFRLSNTEAFF
. 14 TRBD1 TRBJ1-1 TRBV18 TGTGCCAGCTCACCACGGGACAGGGATACTGAAGCTTTCTTT CASSPRDRDTEAFF
. 17 TRBD1 TRBJ1-6 TRBV9 TGTGCCAGCAGCGTACGACTCTCGGGACAGGGTTATTCACCCCTCCACTTT CASSVRLSGQGYSPLHF
. 14 TRBD1 TRBJ1-1 TRBV24-1 TGTGCCACCAGTCCCAACAGGGGGAACACTGAAGCTTTCTTT CATSPNRGNTEAFF
. 14 TRBD2 TRBJ2-3 TRBV28 TGTGCCAGCAGCGGCGGGGGTAGTACAGATACGCAGTATTTT CASSGGGSTDTQYF
. 14 . TRBJ1-4 TRBV7-8 TGTGCCAGCAGGGGGGCAGGGTTTAATGAAAAACTGTTTTTT CASRGAGFNEKLFF
. 13 TRBD1 TRBJ1-1 TRBV6-5 TGTGCCAGCAGTTACGGACAGGGAACAGAAGCTTTCTTT CASSYGQGTEAFF
. 13 . TRBJ2-7 TRBV11-1 TGTGCCAGCAGCACCGGACAGAGCTACGAGCAGTACTTC CASSTGQSYEQYF
few 11 . TRBJ1-1 TRBV6-6 TGTGCCAGCAGCCGGTCGGCTGAAGCTTTCTTT CASSRSAEAFF
. 13 . TRBJ1-1 TRBV7-7 TGTGCCAGCAGCGTTGACAGAAACACTGAAGCTTTCTTT CASSVDRNTEAFF
. 16 TRBD1 TRBJ2-7 TRBV9 TGTGCCAGCAGCTCAGCCGGGACAGGGGTCTCCTACGAGCAGTACTTC CASSSAGTGVSYEQYF
. 15 TRBD1 TRBJ1-2 TRBV5-1 TGCGCCAGCAGCTTTACAGGGGTATATAACTATGGCTACACCTTC CASSFTGVYNYGYTF
. 12 . TRBJ1-2 TRBV12-3/TRBV12-4 TGTGCCAGCACCCGCGGGGGCGGTGGCTACACCTTC CASTRGGGGYTF
. 13 . TRBJ1-1 TRBV11-3 TGTGCCAGCAGCTGGGACACGAACACTGAAGCTTTCTTT CASSWDTNTEAFF
. 13 . TRBJ2-2 TRBV6-4 TGTGCCAGCAGTCACAGCCGCACCGGGGAGCTGTTTTTT CASSHSRTGELFF
once 14 TRBD1 TRBJ1-4 TRBV7-8 TGTGCCAGCAGCTTCGACAGGGCTAGTGAAAAACTGTTTTTT CASSFDRASEKLFF
few 15 . TRBJ2-7 TRBV15 TGTGCCACCAGCAGAGATATGGGACATACCTACGAGCAGTACTTC CATSRDMGHTYEQYF
. 13 . TRBJ2-7 TRBV5-6 TGTGCCAGCAGCTTGACAGGCATCTACGAGCAGTACTTC CASSLTGIYEQYF
. 17 . TRBJ2-6 TRBV4-1 TGCGCCAGCAGCCAAGATGGACATTTATCTGGGGCCAACGTCCTGACTTTC CASSQDGHLSGANVLTF
. 13 . TRBJ1-6 TRBV5-1 TGCGCCAGCACAGGGGCTTTAGGGTCACCCCTCCACTTT CASTGALGSPLHF
. 13 . TRBJ2-5 TRBV10-3 TGTGCCATCAGTGCTGAGTACCAAGAGACCCAGTACTTC CAISAEYQETQYF
. 14 . TRBJ2-5 TRBV11-3 TGTGCCAGCAGCTCGACGGGAACCGACGAGACCCAGTACTTC CASSSTGTDETQYF
once 11 . TRBJ1-1 TRBV28 TGTGCCAGCAGATCAGGGATCATAGCTTTCTTT CASRSGIIAFF
few 13 . TRBJ1-1 TRBV28 TGTGCCAGCAGTTGGAATCAGGGCCTTGAAGCTTTCTTT CASSWNQGLEAFF
. 16 TRBD2 TRBJ2-1 TRBV18 TGTGCCAGCTCACCGGAAGCGGGGGTGCACTACAATGAGCAGTTCTTC CASSPEAGVHYNEQFF
. 13 . TRBJ2-7 TRBV5-1 TGCGCCAGCAGCTTCTATAGCTCCTACGAGCAGTACTTC CASSFYSSYEQYF
few 13 . TRBJ1-2 TRBV3-1/TRBV3-2 TGTGCCAGCAGCCCGAATGGCATATATGGCTACACCTTC CASSPNGIYGYTF
. 15 TRBD1 TRBJ1-4 TRBV6-5 TGTGCCAGCAGTTCGACAGGGGGAGGAGAAGAAAAACTGTTTTTT CASSSTGGGEEKLFF
. 11 . TRBJ1-4 TRBV9 TGTGCCAGCAGCCGAGATGAAAAACTGTTTTTT CASSRDEKLFF
. 15 TRBD1 TRBJ2-3 TRBV7-2 TGTGCCAGCAGCTTAACAGGGGGATTCACAGATACGCAGTATTTT CASSLTGGFTDTQYF
. 15 . TRBJ1-1 TRBV9 TGTGCCAGCAGCGGACACAGGGACAAAAACACTGAAGCTTTCTTT CASSGHRDKNTEAFF
. 14 TRBD1 TRBJ1-2 TRBV7-3 TGTGCCAGCAGCCGACGACAGGGGGTCCATGGCTACACCTTC CASSRRQGVHGYTF
. 13 TRBD1 TRBJ1-4 TRBV3-1/TRBV3-2 TGTGCCAGCAGCCAGCCCGCAGGGGGAAAACTGTTTTTT CASSQPAGGKLFF